The rows below give T cell receptor beta chains drawn from one sample of a study of blood T cell repertoires in COVID-19. Libraries were prepared by immunoSEQ multiplex PCR; TCRdb keeps only in-frame clonotypes and omits some of them. In the table there are about 290,000 clones, around 90% of which are singletons. Input material: peripheral blood. Receptors originate from a woman aged 40 to 50 who had recovered from COVID-19. Each CDR3 is given with its conserved first and last residue. A D gene is named only where the DNA matches it firmly. Rows may omit the clone size; those that give it use once, few, many or a size class.

clone_size,j_call,v_call,d_call,cdr3_aa,cdr3_nt
few,TRBJ2-7,TRBV15,TRBD2,CATSSGRAYEQYF,TGTGCCACCAGCAGCGGGAGGGCCTACGAGCAGTACTTC
-,TRBJ1-5,TRBV2,TRBD1,CASSEGRTGGSGQPQHF,TGTGCCAGCAGTGAAGGTAGGACAGGGGGCTCGGGTCAGCCCCAGCATTTT
once,TRBJ1-2,TRBV5-4,-,CASSLPGAYYGYTF,TGTGCCAGCAGCTTGCCAGGGGCTTATTATGGCTACACCTTC
-,TRBJ1-1,TRBV7-9,TRBD1,CASSSRTGGGTEAFF,TGTGCCAGCAGCTCTCGGACAGGGGGCGGCACTGAAGCTTTCTTT
once,TRBJ2-5,TRBV11-2,-,CASSLDPEVRETQYF,TGTGCCAGCAGCTTAGACCCCGAAGTGAGAGAGACCCAGTACTTC
-,TRBJ2-4,TRBV9,-,CASSVVGDSQNIQYF,TGTGCCAGCAGCGTAGTAGGGGACTCACAAAACATTCAGTACTTC
-,TRBJ2-7,TRBV19,-,CASSISSTYEQYF,TGTGCCAGTAGTATTTCTTCCACATACGAGCAGTACTTC
-,TRBJ1-5,TRBV7-8,-,CASSLFSVGDSNQPQHF,TGTGCCAGCAGCTTATTTTCGGTCGGGGATAGCAATCAGCCCCAGCATTTT
-,TRBJ2-5,TRBV19,TRBD1,CASSATTGGGGTQYF,TGTGCCAGTAGTGCCACGACAGGGGGAGGGGGAACCCAGTACTTC
-,TRBJ1-3,TRBV10-3,TRBD1,CAIPDPGQVNTIYF,TGTGCGATTCCTGATCCGGGACAGGTAAACACCATATATTTT
-,TRBJ1-6,TRBV28,TRBD1,CASNPGTDPYSPLHF,TGTGCCAGCAATCCCGGGACAGACCCCTATTCACCCCTCCACTTT
-,TRBJ2-3,TRBV5-1,-,CASSLLERLGDTQYF,TGCGCCAGCAGCTTGCTAGAACGACTAGGGGATACGCAGTATTTT
-,TRBJ2-3,TRBV5-1,TRBD2,CASSRDLAGSDTQYF,TGCGCCAGCAGCAGGGACCTAGCGGGGTCAGATACGCAGTATTTT
-,TRBJ2-7,TRBV4-2,-,CASSQRASGTYEQYF,TGTGCCAGCAGCCAAAGGGCCAGCGGAACCTACGAGCAGTACTTC
-,TRBJ1-2,TRBV19,TRBD1,CASSSGQGDGYTF,TGTGCCAGTAGTTCGGGACAGGGCGATGGCTACACCTTC
-,TRBJ2-2,TRBV14,-,CASSQVRVAPRGNTGELFF,TGTGCCAGCAGCCAAGTTCGAGTAGCGCCCAGGGGGAACACCGGGGAGCTGTTTTTT
-,TRBJ2-7,TRBV6-5,TRBD2,CASSPTSGTLYEQYF,TGTGCCAGCAGTCCCACTAGCGGGACCCTCTACGAGCAGTACTTC
once,TRBJ2-5,TRBV6-1,-,CASSEGGRYDQETQYF,TGTGCCAGCAGTGAGGGAGGCAGATACGACCAAGAGACCCAGTACTTC
-,TRBJ1-6,TRBV9,TRBD1,CASSGEGAGNSPLHF,TGTGCCAGCAGCGGCGAGGGGGCGGGTAATTCACCCCTCCACTTT
few,TRBJ2-2,TRBV5-4,-,CASSRGGPGTGELFF,TGTGCCAGCAGCCGTGGAGGGCCGGGCACCGGGGAGCTGTTTTTT
-,TRBJ1-4,TRBV28,-,CASSFGTINEKLFF,TGTGCCAGCAGTTTCGGGACAATTAATGAAAAACTGTTTTTT
-,TRBJ2-5,TRBV2,-,CASSGARQETQYF,TGTGCCAGCAGTGGAGCGCGCCAAGAGACCCAGTACTTC
-,TRBJ2-3,TRBV6-1,TRBD2,CASSVLGREATDTQYF,TGTGCCAGCAGTGTACTAGGGCGGGAGGCCACAGATACGCAGTATTTT
-,TRBJ2-5,TRBV19,-,CASSSATEMGETQYF,TGTGCCAGTAGTAGCGCGACAGAAATGGGGGAGACCCAGTACTTC
-,TRBJ1-1,TRBV2,TRBD1,CASMLEGTGGGTEAFF,TGTGCCAGCATGTTGGAAGGTACAGGGGGCGGCACTGAAGCTTTCTTT
-,TRBJ2-3,TRBV27,-,CASSFGRGVDTQYF,TGTGCCAGCAGTTTTGGGAGGGGGGTAGATACGCAGTATTTT
-,TRBJ2-7,TRBV28,TRBD2,CASSWDYNEQYF,TGTGCCAGCAGTTGGGACTACAACGAGCAGTACTTC
-,TRBJ2-7,TRBV6-1,-,CASSEFRGATYEQYF,TGTGCCAGCAGTGAATTCAGGGGGGCGACCTACGAGCAGTACTTC
-,TRBJ2-5,TRBV7-6,TRBD1,CASALSGQQQETQYF,TGTGCCAGCGCTTTGTCGGGACAGCAGCAAGAGACCCAGTACTTC
-,TRBJ2-1,TRBV5-1,TRBD2,CASSLVTSGYNEQFF,TGCGCCAGCAGCTTGGTGACTAGCGGCTACAATGAGCAGTTCTTC
-,TRBJ2-1,TRBV7-8,-,CASSFGPPNEQFF,TGTGCCAGCAGCTTCGGTCCCCCCAATGAGCAGTTCTTC
-,TRBJ2-1,TRBV2,TRBD2,CASSDGVAGPLSYNEQFF,TGTGCCAGCAGTGATGGGGTAGCGGGACCCCTTTCCTACAATGAGCAGTTCTTC
-,TRBJ2-3,TRBV4-1,-,CASSQDWLSASTDTQYF,TGCGCCAGCAGCCAAGATTGGCTCAGCGCGAGCACAGATACGCAGTATTTT
-,TRBJ2-1,TRBV18,TRBD2,CASSPQASGGISSYNEQFF,TGTGCCAGCTCACCACAAGCTAGCGGGGGGATTAGCTCCTACAATGAGCAGTTCTTC
-,TRBJ2-3,TRBV3-1/TRBV3-2,TRBD2,CASSQAWGSGRDTQYF,TGTGCCAGCAGCCAAGCATGGGGGAGCGGGAGAGATACGCAGTATTTT
-,TRBJ1-1,TRBV27,TRBD1,CASSQDRGTTEAFF,TGTGCCAGCAGCCAGGACAGGGGGACGACTGAAGCTTTCTTT
-,TRBJ1-1,TRBV7-9,TRBD1,CASSNTGGGYTEAFF,TGTGCCAGCAGCAACACAGGGGGCGGGTACACTGAAGCTTTCTTT
-,TRBJ1-1,TRBV29-1,-,CSVAAHPGTEAFF,TGCAGCGTTGCGGCCCACCCGGGCACTGAAGCTTTCTTT
-,TRBJ2-3,TRBV5-1,TRBD2,CASSLPVSGTTDTQYF,TGCGCCAGCAGCTTGCCAGTTAGCGGGACCACAGATACGCAGTATTTT
-,TRBJ1-2,TRBV13,TRBD1,CASSLGRTGNYGYTF,TGTGCCAGCAGCTTGGGAAGGACAGGGAACTATGGCTACACCTTC